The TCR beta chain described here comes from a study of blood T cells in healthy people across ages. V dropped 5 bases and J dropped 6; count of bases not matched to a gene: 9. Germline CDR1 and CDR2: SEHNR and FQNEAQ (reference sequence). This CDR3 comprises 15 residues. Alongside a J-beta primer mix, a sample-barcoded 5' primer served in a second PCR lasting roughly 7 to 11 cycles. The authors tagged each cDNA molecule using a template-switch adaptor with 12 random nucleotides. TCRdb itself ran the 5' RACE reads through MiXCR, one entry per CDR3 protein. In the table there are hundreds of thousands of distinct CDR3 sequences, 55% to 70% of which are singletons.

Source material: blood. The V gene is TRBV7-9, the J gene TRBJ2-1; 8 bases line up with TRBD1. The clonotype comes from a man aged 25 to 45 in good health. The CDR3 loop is CASSPGQGKSNEQFF. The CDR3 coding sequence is TGTGCCAGCAGCCCTGGACAGGGAAAAAGCAATGAGCAGTTCTTC. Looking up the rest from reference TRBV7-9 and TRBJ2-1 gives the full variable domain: DTGVSQNPRHKITKRGQNVTFRCDPISEHNRLYWYRQTLGQGPEFLTYFQNEAQLEKSRLLSDRFSAERPKGSFSTLEIQRTEQGDSAMYLCASSPGQGKSNEQFFGPGTRLTVL.